This T cell receptor beta chain stems from a study of shared clonotypes between healthy human individuals. Deep-level running was used for the assay. Original methodology: Sequence data from immunoSEQ were junction-only and lacked quality scores; consequently, filtering differed. Sequencing used immunoSEQ multiplex PCR; TCRdb keeps in-frame clones, though not all of them. V, J and clone size were drawn from that table, and D and trimming were deduced from the DNA. The sample has about 2.1 million clones; just over 90% are singletons. Terminally differentiated effector memory CD45RA+ cells were excluded from the naive CD8 cells, which were CD45RO-negative and positively selected for CCR7. General study findings and limits: In general, naive subsets displayed greater estimated richness than memory subsets did. The authors sampled blood alone, and tissue repertoires likely differ.

The ends lost 4 bases at V and 7 bases at J; junction bases unmatched: 0. CDR3 length: 13 residues. Germline V CDR1 and CDR2: MGHRA, YSYEKL. Comments on this clone: No antigen is known for it.

This TCR was recovered from a young man in good health. Some clones in this sample may be carry-over from other donors' samples. The chain combines TRBV4-1 with TRBJ2-1; 11 nucleotides align to TRBD2. The sequenced sample was naive CD8+ T cells from PBMCs. The DNA for the CDR3 is TGCGCCAGCAGCCCTAGCGGGAGGAATGAGCAGTTCTTC. Amino acids: CASSPSGRNEQFF.